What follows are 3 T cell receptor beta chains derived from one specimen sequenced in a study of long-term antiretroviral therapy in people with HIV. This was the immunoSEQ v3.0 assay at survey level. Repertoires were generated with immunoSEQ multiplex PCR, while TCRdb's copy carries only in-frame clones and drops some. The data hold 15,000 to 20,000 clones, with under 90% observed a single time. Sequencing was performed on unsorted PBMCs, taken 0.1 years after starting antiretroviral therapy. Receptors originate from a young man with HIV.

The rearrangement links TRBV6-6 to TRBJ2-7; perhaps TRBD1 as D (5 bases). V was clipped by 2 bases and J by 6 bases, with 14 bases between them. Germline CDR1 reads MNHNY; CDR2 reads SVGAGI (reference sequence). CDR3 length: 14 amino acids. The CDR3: CASSYRGSLLEQYF. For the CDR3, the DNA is TGTGCCAGCAGTTACAGGGGATCCCTCCTCGAGCAGTACTTC.

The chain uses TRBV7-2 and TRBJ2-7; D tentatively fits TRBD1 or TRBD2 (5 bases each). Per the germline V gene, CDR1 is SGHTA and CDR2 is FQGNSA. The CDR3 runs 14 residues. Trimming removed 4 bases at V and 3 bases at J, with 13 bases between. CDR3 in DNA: TGTGCCAGCAGCTGGGGGACGAGTGGCTACGAGCAGTACTTC. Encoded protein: CASSWGTSGYEQYF. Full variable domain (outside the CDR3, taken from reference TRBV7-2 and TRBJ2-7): GAGVSQSPSNKVTEKGKDVELRCDPISGHTALYWYRQSLGQGLEFLIYFQGNSAPDKSGLPSDRFSAERTGGSVSTLTIQRTQQEDSAVYLCASSWGTSGYEQYFGPGTRLTVT.

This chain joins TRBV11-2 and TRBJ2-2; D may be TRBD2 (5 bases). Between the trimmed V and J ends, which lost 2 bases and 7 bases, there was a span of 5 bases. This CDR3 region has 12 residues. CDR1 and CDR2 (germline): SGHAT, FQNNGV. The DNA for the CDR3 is TGTGCCAGCAGCTTAAGCGGCGGGGAGCTGTTTTTT. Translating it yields CASSLSGGELFF.